Given below is one T cell receptor (beta chain) in context. The antigen is undetermined. Germline and junction disagree at one end, which may indicate a read error. The data stem from a study of somatic mutations in cytotoxic T cells in rheumatoid arthritis. Study in general: T-cell populations stained with V beta antibodies were in some cases flow-sorted at nearly 100% purity, including V beta1+ cells that were sequenced for TCRB. The study's findings and limits: Some patients, about an eighth of the roughly 65, had a largest CD8+ clone that exceeded 20% of CD8+ cells. CD8+ T-cell clonality showed no significant difference between rheumatoid arthritis patients and age-matched healthy controls. The CD8+ clonality of rheumatoid arthritis patients increased with age, whereas that of healthy controls did not.

Here immunoSEQ multiplex PCR was the method, and the copy in TCRdb shows in-frame clones only, minus some. This repertoire shows about 15,000 clones, 60% to 85% found once; its top ten account for about 16%. This clonotype originated in an adult with rheumatoid arthritis. The sequencing sample was made of CD8+ T cells sorted from blood.

CDR3 amino acids: CATTRSGAEQFF. Written as DNA, the CDR3 is TGTGCCACCACCAGAAGCGGGGCCGAGCAGTTCTTC. The chain employs TRBV15 and TRBJ2-1, with 7 bases identical to TRBD2. CDR3 size: 12 residues. Germline V gives CDR1 LNHNV, CDR2 YYDKDF (reference sequence).